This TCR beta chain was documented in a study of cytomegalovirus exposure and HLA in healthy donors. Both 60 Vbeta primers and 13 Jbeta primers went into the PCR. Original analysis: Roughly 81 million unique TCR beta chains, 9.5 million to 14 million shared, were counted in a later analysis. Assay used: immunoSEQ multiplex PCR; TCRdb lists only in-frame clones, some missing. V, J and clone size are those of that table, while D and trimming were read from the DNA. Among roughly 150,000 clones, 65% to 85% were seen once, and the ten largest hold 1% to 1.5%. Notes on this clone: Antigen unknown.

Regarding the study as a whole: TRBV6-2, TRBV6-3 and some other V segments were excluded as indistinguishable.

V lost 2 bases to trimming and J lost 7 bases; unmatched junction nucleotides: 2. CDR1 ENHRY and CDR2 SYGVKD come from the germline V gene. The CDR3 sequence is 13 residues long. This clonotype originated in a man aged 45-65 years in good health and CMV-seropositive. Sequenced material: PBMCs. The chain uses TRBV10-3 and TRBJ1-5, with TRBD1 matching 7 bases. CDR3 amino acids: CAISEDRDQPQHF. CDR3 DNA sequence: TGTGCCATCAGTGAGGACAGGGACCAGCCCCAGCATTTT.